This T cell receptor beta chain was documented in a study of graft-versus-host responses after intestinal transplantation. Overall study results and limits: Present in recipient marrow, GvH clones included some that appeared first in ileum or blood.

This clone was observed a handful of times. Its antigen is not known. CDR3 length: 14 amino acids. V lost 1 base, J lost 5 bases, and 11 bases lay in between. Germline lookup yields CDR1 MGHRA and CDR2 YSYEKL. Repertoires were generated with immunoSEQ multiplex PCR, while TCRdb's copy carries only in-frame clones and drops some. The sample lists about 120,000 clones, 75% to 95% occurring once. The chain joins TRBV4-1 to TRBJ1-1; no definite D call. The source material was unstimulated CD4+ T cells sorted from spleen or lymph node cells, sampled before intestinal transplant. This clonotype was obtained from a human donor who received an intestinal transplant. Here the CDR3 reads CASSQVGVPTEAFF. CDR3 nucleotides: TGCGCCAGCAGCCAAGTCGGGGTACCAACTGAAGCTTTCTTT.